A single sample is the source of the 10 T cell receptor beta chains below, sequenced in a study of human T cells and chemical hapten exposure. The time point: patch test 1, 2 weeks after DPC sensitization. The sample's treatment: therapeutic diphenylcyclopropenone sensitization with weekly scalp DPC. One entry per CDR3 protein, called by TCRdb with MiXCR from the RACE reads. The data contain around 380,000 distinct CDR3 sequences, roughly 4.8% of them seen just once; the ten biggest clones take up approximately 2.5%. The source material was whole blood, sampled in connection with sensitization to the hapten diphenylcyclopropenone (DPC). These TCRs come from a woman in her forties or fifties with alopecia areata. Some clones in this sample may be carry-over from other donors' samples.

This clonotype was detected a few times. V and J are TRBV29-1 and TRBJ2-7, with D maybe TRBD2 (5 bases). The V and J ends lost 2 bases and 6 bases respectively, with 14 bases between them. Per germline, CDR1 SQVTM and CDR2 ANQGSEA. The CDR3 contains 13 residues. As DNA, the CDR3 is TGCAGCGTTGAAAGGGTCACGGGATCCGAGCAGTACTTC. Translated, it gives CSVERVTGSEQYF.

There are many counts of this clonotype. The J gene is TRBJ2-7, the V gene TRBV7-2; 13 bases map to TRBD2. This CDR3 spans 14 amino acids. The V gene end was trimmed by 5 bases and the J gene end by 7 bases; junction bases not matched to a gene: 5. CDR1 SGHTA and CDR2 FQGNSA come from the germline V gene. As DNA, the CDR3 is TGTGCCAGCAGCACTAGCGGGAGGGCCGAAGAGCAGTACTTC. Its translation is CASSTSGRAEEQYF.

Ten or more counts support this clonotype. The CDR3 reads CASSYPLRETQYF. The CDR3 nucleotides are TGTGCCAGCAGTTACCCCTTGCGTGAGACCCAGTACTTC. J is TRBJ2-5 and V is TRBV28, with D unresolved. Germline V gives CDR1 MDHEN, CDR2 SYDVKM. Deletions cut 4 bases from V and 5 bases from J, with 11 bases between. The CDR3 spans 13 residues.

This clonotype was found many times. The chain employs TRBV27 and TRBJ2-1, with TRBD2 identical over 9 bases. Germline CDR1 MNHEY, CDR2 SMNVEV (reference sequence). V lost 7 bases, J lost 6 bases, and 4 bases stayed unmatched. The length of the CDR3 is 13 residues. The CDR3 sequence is CASTGGGANEQFF. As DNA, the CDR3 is TGTGCCAGCACGGGCGGGGGGGCCAATGAGCAGTTCTTC.

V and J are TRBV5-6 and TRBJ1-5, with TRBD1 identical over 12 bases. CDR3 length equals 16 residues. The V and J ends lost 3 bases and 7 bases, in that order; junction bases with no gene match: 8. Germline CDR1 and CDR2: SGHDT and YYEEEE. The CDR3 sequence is CASSWGTGGAGQPQHF. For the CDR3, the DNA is TGTGCCAGCAGCTGGGGGACAGGGGGCGCGGGACAGCCCCAGCATTTT.

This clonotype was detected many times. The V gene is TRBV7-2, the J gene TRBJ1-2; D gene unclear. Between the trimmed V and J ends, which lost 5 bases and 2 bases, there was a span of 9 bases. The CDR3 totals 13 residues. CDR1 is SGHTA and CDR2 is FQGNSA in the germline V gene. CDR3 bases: TGTGCCAGCAGCGAACAGTTAAACTATGGCTACACCTTC. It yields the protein CASSEQLNYGYTF.

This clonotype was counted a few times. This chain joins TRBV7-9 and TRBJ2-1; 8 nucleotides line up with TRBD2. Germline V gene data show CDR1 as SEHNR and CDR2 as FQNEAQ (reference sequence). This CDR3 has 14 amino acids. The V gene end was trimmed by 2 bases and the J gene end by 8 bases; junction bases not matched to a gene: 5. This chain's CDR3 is CASSLQREKDEQFF. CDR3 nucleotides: TGTGCCAGCAGCTTACAGCGGGAGAAGGATGAGCAGTTCTTC.

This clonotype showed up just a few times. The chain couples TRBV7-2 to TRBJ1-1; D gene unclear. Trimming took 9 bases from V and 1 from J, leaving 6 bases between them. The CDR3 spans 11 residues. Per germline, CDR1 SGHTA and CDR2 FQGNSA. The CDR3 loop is CASDSNTEAFF. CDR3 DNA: TGTGCCAGTGACTCGAACACTGAAGCTTTCTTT.

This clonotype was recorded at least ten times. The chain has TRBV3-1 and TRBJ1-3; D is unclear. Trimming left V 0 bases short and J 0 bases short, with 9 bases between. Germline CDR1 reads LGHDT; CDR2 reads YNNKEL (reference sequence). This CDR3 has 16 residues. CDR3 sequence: CASSQDQTSSGNTIYF. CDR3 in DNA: TGTGCCAGCAGCCAAGATCAGACATCCTCTGGAAACACCATATATTTT.

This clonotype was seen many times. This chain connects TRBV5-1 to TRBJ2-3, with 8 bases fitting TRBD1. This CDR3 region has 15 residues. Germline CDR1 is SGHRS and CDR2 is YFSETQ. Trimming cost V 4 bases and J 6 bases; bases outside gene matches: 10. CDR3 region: CASSLDRGGADTQYF. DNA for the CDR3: TGCGCCAGCAGCCTCGACAGGGGCGGAGCGGATACGCAGTATTTT.